The present entry profiles one T cell receptor beta chain with its context. The antigen it binds to is not known. No per-base quality is available; no much larger clone lies one base away. The library relied on PCR. DNA from cultured CD4+ T cells underwent TCR sequencing with the Oncomine TCR Beta short-read assay at the Johns Hopkins FTIC core. The QIAamp micro DNA kit was used to extract genomic DNA from the cultured CD4+ T cells. Oncomine TCR Beta libraries from cultured CD4+ T cells were pooled using unique dual indexes and sequenced on an Illumina iSeq 100. The paper's processing steps were these. Non-productive sequences were removed, and CDR3s not starting with C, not ending with F or W, or shorter than 7 amino acids were discarded. The MANAFEST web application identified antigen-specific clonotypes by comparing peptide-stimulated wells against reference wells and other culture wells. For a clone to be called positive, the clone needed an FDR below 0.05, an odds ratio above 5, and a productive frequency above 0.1% in at least two of three replicate wells. Clonotypes that were significantly expanded in both SARS-CoV-2 spike wells and at least one common cold coronavirus spike condition were defined as cross-reactive. Using R version 3.6.1, CDR3 homology was evaluated through Levenshtein distances (stringdist) along with unrooted phylogenetic trees (ape). The public reads were reanalyzed by TCRdb: fastp trimming at Q25, MiXCR alignment, in-frame beta chains only. For every CDR3 protein sequence, its rows merge into one entry that carries the most common genes and DNA. TCRdb, not the original authors, processed these V and J calls. The table for this sample lists some 16,000 distinct CDR3 sequences; about three quarters of them were counted only once. Roughly 5.1% of the sample lies in the top ten.

The record originates from a study of vaccination and CD4 T cells after COVID-19 (dated by TCRdb to the early 2020s). For the study in its entirety: Convalescent patients had a positive SARS-CoV-2 result on nasal swab PCR, and of these patients, nine had mild disease and one had severe disease. In the convalescent cohort there were six males and four females, among whom were two Hispanic individuals, seven Caucasians, two Asians and one multiracial person. Participants got two doses of the Pfizer-BioNTech BNT162b2 vaccine (n=8) or two doses of the Moderna mRNA-1273 vaccine (n=2). Post-COVID blood samples from convalescent patients were collected a median of around 100 days after diagnosis, with a range of 35 to 161 days. Post-vaccine blood samples were collected a median of approximately 77 days after the second vaccine dose, ranging from about 14 to 241 days. Overlapping spike peptide pools from SARS-CoV-2 and from the common cold coronaviruses HCoV-NL63, HCoV-OC43 and HCoV-229E were used as culture stimuli. Control cultures received a CEFX viral epitope pool as the positive control, an HIV-1 Nef peptide pool as the negative control, or no peptide. The spike-specific CD4+ TCR repertoire was compared before and after mRNA vaccination in over 9 COVID-19 convalescent patients and a handful of infection-naive healthy vaccine recipients.

The treatment or condition label, read with the paper, signifies: approximately nine-day PBMC culture with coronavirus spike peptide pools or control peptides (ViraFEST assay). The ViraFEST assay, used in the study, expanded antigen-specific T cells with peptide pools and then identified the expanded clonotypes through TCR sequencing. The convalescent patients' positive SARS-CoV-2 PCR tests were from March to December 2020, which was before the Alpha, Beta and Delta variants emerged in the United States. Each well held about 2.2 million PBMCs cultured in IMDM containing approximately 5% human AB serum and around 10 IU/ml IL-2, with approximately 9.2 ug/ml peptide pools added. On days 3 and 7, half of the culture medium was replaced with fresh IL-2-containing medium. After around 11 days of culture, CD4+ T cells were isolated by negative selection using the EasySep CD4+ T cell isolation kit. PBMCs were separated from whole blood using Ficoll-Paque Plus gradient centrifugation and then either used fresh or cryopreserved at -140C. Triplicate wells were generally used for each culture condition.

Counted from cysteine to phenylalanine, this CDR3 has 11 amino acids. Solely the CDR3 DNA is kept, with 33 bases framed from the first base. Taken from the germline V gene (reference sequence), the CDR1 and CDR2 loops are SEHNR and FQNEAQ. On the study overall, not on this receptor specifically: The median count of SARS-CoV-2-reactive clonotypes went up from 20 to 25 after infection to a few dozen after vaccination, although the change was not significant. In convalescent patients, a median roughly 83% of post-vaccine SARS-CoV-2-reactive clones were detected only after vaccination, and vaccine-specific priming was suggested by this finding. Relatively few convalescent patients were included in the study, and early timepoints after natural infection were not analyzed. Of the vaccine-specific clones found in convalescent patients, nearly all (304 of 307) were mono-reactive for SARS-CoV-2 spike instead of being cross-reactive with common cold coronaviruses.

Sequenced: CD4+ T cells from blood, cultured in vitro. The V and J genes are TRBV7-9 and TRBJ2-7, with the D gene not confidently named. The DNA end is a closer match to TRBJ2-5, so the J assignment may be wrong. This receptor was identified in a human donor who had recovered from COVID-19. The nucleotide sequence reads TGTGCCAGCGACCGTACGGGGACCCAGTACTTC. It codes for CASDRTGTQYF.